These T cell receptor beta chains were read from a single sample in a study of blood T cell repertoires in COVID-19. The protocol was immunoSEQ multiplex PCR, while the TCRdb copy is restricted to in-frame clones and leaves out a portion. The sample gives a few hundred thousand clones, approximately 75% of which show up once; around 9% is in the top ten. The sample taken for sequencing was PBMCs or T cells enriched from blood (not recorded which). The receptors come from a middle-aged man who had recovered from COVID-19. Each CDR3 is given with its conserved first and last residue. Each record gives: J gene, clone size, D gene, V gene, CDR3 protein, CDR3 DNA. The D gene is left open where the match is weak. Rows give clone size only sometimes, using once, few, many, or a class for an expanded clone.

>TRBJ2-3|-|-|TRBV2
CASMFAESDTQYF
TGTGCCAGCATGTTTGCGGAGTCAGATACGCAGTATTTT
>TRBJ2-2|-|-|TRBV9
CASSIGVSELFF
TGTGCCAGCAGCATCGGGGTTTCAGAGCTGTTTTTT
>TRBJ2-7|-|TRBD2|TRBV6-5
CASRSRFSSGEQYF
TGTGCCAGCAGGTCACGATTCTCTAGCGGTGAGCAGTACTTC
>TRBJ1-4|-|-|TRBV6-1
CASSRGREKLFF
TGTGCCAGCTCCAGGGGCAGAGAAAAACTGTTTTTT
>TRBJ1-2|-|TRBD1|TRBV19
CATRQGGNYGYTF
TGTGCCACTAGACAGGGAGGGAACTATGGCTACACCTTC
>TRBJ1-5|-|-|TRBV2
CASSVRGSNQPQHF
TGTGCCAGCAGTGTCAGGGGTAGCAATCAGCCCCAGCATTTT
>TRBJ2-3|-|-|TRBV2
CASSGEGDTQYF
TGTGCCAGCAGTGGCGAGGGAGATACGCAGTATTTT
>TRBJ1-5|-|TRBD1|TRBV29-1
CSARDSADQPQHF
TGCAGCGCCCGGGACAGTGCGGATCAGCCCCAGCATTTT
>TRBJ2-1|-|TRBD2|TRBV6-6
CASRPLAGAYNEQFF
TGTGCCAGCAGGCCATTAGCGGGGGCCTACAATGAGCAGTTCTTC
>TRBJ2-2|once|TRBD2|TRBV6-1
CASSVLLAGESTGELFF
TGTGCCAGCAGTGTCCTACTAGCGGGAGAGAGTACCGGGGAGCTGTTTTTT
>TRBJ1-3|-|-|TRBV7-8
CASSFAVDYSGNTIYF
TGTGCCAGCAGCTTTGCAGTAGACTACTCTGGAAACACCATATATTTT
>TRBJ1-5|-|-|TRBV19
CASSLQGRGNQPQHF
TGTGCCAGTAGTCTACAGGGTAGGGGCAATCAGCCCCAGCATTTT
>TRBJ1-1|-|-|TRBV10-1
CASSDTRVGVTEAFF
TGCGCCAGCAGTGACACCAGGGTCGGCGTCACTGAAGCTTTCTTT
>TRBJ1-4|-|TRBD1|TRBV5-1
CASQLQGDSANEKLFF
TGCGCCAGCCAGCTACAGGGGGACTCGGCTAATGAAAAACTGTTTTTT
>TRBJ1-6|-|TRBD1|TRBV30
CAWSGKGAGNSPLHF
TGTGCCTGGAGTGGAAAGGGGGCAGGGAATTCACCCCTCCACTTT
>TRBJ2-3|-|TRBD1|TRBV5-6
CASSTGGRSDTQYF
TGTGCCAGCAGCACAGGGGGCAGGTCAGATACGCAGTATTTT
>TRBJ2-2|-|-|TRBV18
CASSPLSAASNTGELFF
TGTGCCAGCTCACCATTATCAGCGGCGTCCAACACCGGGGAGCTGTTTTTT
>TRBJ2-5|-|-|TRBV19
CASSIIGETQYF
TGTGCCAGTAGTATTATCGGAGAGACCCAGTACTTC
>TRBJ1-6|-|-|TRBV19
CASSIPGAPLHF
TGTGCCAGTAGTATACCGGGGGCACCCCTCCACTTT
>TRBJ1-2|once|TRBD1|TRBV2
CASRGTGLRGYGYTF
TGTGCCAGCAGGGGGACAGGCCTCAGAGGGTATGGCTACACCTTC
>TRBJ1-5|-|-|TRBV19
CATRGGRGIQPQHF
TGTGCCACGAGAGGCGGCAGGGGCATACAGCCCCAGCATTTT
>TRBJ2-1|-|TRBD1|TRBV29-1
CSARQGESREFF
TGCAGCGCCCGACAGGGTGAGTCCCGAGAGTTCTTC
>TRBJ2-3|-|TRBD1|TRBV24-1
CATSRQGGTDTQYF
TGTGCCACCAGTCGACAGGGTGGCACAGATACGCAGTATTTT
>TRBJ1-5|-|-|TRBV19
CASSRDRSSNQPQHF
TGTGCCAGTAGTAGAGACAGGTCAAGCAATCAGCCCCAGCATTTT
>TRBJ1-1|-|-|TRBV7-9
CASQPGRGMNTEAFF
TGTGCCAGCCAACCGGGGCGGGGGATGAACACTGAAGCTTTCTTT